The entry below describes one T cell receptor (beta chain). The data stem from a study of T cell changes during pregnancy in multiple sclerosis. There are 15 residues in the CDR3. J lost 4 bases, V lost 6 bases, and 9 bases had no gene match. Per the germline V gene, CDR1 is MGHDK and CDR2 is SYGVNS. Sequenced by immunoSEQ multiplex PCR; TCRdb stores in-frame clones only, minus some. This sample has about 68,000 clones, with more than 80% found just once. The sequence was obtained from a female donor with multiple sclerosis, enrolled in a pregnancy study. The specimen was peripheral blood, collected in the second trimester of pregnancy. This rearrangement joins TRBV25-1 to TRBJ1-1; 9 bases agree with TRBD1. As DNA, the CDR3 is TGTGCCAGCAGCGCCGCTACAGGGGGCGTCACTGAAGCTTTCTTT. Translated: CASSAATGGVTEAFF.